Listed here are 27 T cell receptor beta chains from one sample, sequenced in a study of neurological immune-mediated disorders. TCRdb analysed the 5' RACE reads with MiXCR anew, one entry per CDR3 protein. The sample consists of about 38,000 distinct CDR3 sequences, approximately 4.4% of them appearing once. Sequencing input: CD4+ T cells from blood. Receptors originate from a young man in good health.

For this clonotype: Compared with germline, one end of the junction differs, possibly owing to a read error. V usage is TRBV5-1 and J usage is TRBJ2-2, with a tentative D call TRBD1 (5 bases). Germline CDR1 reads SGHRS; CDR2 reads YFSETQ. The CDR3 extends over 16 amino acids. The CDR3 is CASSPWGGRVNTGAVF. The CDR3 coding sequence is TGCGCCAGCAGCCCCTGGGGCGGCAGGGTGAACACCGGAGCTGTTTTT. The full variable domain, in which reference TRBV5-1 and TRBJ2-2 provide the parts outside the CDR3, is KAGVTQTPRYLIKTRGQQVTLSCSPISGHRSVSWYQQTPGQGLQFLFEYFSETQRNKGNFPGRFSGRQFSNSRSEMNVSTLELGDSALYLCASSPWGGRVNTGAVFGEGSRLTVL.

This clonotype came up many times. CDR3 sequence reads: CSARGDSLNYGYTF. CDR3 nucleotide sequence: TGCAGTGCTAGAGGGGACAGCCTAAACTATGGCTACACCTTC. The V call is TRBV20-1, the J call TRBJ1-2; 7 nucleotides align to TRBD1. The junction had 4 bases not matched to a gene; V was cut back by 1 base and J by 2 bases. Per germline, CDR1 DFQATT and CDR2 SNEGSKA (reference sequence). This CDR3 is built from 14 residues.

The table lists this clonotype with many counts. J is TRBJ1-5 and V is TRBV5-1; no firm D call. The CDR3 covers 15 residues. Germline lookup yields CDR1 SGHRS and CDR2 YFSETQ. The V and J ends lost 0 bases and 6 bases respectively, with 13 bases between them. The CDR3: CASSLEGQWGQPQHF. The CDR3, as DNA: TGCGCCAGCAGCTTGGAGGGCCAGTGGGGTCAGCCCCAGCATTTT. Combining the CDR3 with reference TRBV5-1 and TRBJ1-5 gives the whole variable domain KAGVTQTPRYLIKTRGQQVTLSCSPISGHRSVSWYQQTPGQGLQFLFEYFSETQRNKGNFPGRFSGRQFSNSRSEMNVSTLELGDSALYLCASSLEGQWGQPQHFGDGTRLSIL.

This clonotype was picked up many times. This sequence joins TRBV6-5 and TRBJ2-7, with 7 bases that match TRBD2. CDR1 is MNHEY and CDR2 is SVGAGI in the germline V gene. This CDR3 is 15 amino acids long. The V segment lost 6 bases and the J segment 4 bases; nucleotides outside the gene matches: 12. The CDR3: CASRYRGDPVYEQYF. The DNA for the CDR3 is TGTGCCAGCAGGTACCGGGGGGACCCGGTTTACGAGCAGTACTTC.

The sample holds many counts of this clonotype. V gene TRBV2 combines with J gene TRBJ2-1; D is perhaps TRBD2 (7 bases). The CDR3 runs 16 residues. Germline V lookup: CDR1 SNHLY, CDR2 FYNNEI. Between the trimmed V and J ends, which lost 6 bases and 6 bases, there was a span of 21 bases. CDR3 nucleotide sequence: TGTGCCAGCAGGCGAGGGGGGGGGGCAGGTATCAATGAGCAGTTCTTC. Translation gives CASRRGGGAGINEQFF.

As regards this clonotype: Being one base from a much bigger clone, this may be a read error. The chain uses TRBV29-1 and TRBJ1-1; D gene unclear. This CDR3 has 13 residues. CDR1 and CDR2 (germline): SQVTM, ANQGSEA. CDR3 coding DNA: TGCAGCGCGAGGACTTCCCCCAGCACTGTAGCTTTCTTT. It encodes CSARTSPSTVAFF. The complete variable domain, with remaining parts taken from reference TRBV29-1 and TRBJ1-1, reads SAVISQKPSRDICQRGTSLTIQCQVDSQVTMMFWYRQQPGQSLTLIATANQGSEATYESGFVIDKFPISRPNLTFSTLTVSNMSPEDSSIYLCSARTSPSTVAFFGQGTRLTVV.

This clonotype appeared many times. The chain combines TRBV20-1 with TRBJ1-6, with 10 bases matching TRBD1. V shed 7 bases and J 8 bases; nucleotides not matched to a gene: 8. The CDR3 is 14 residues long. CDR1 DFQATT and CDR2 SNEGSKA come from the germline V gene (reference sequence). CDR3 amino acids: CSGVRDRGDSPLHF. The DNA of the CDR3 is TGCAGTGGCGTCCGGGACAGGGGAGATTCACCCCTCCACTTT.

This clonotype has ten or more counts. The gene calls are TRBV7-9 and TRBJ2-6; D is unclear. Deletions cut 6 bases from V and 3 bases from J, with 9 bases between. Looked up from germline, CDR1 is SEHNR and CDR2 is FQNEAQ (reference sequence). The CDR3 runs to 14 residues. CDR3 nucleotide sequence: TGTGCCAGCAGTCGCCAAAGTGGGGCCAACGTCCTGACTTTC. Protein: CASSRQSGANVLTF.

This clonotype was detected many times. This chain links TRBV12-3 or TRBV12-4 with TRBJ2-5; 10 bases align to TRBD2. V lost 5 bases and J lost 5; bases outside the gene matches: 8. The CDR3 totals 15 residues. CDR3 residues: CASSPGAGGRETQYF. The CDR3, as DNA: TGTGCCAGCAGTCCTGGAGCGGGGGGGCGGGAGACCCAGTACTTC.

Comments on this clonotype: A much larger clone differs by one base, so this may be a read error. J is TRBJ2-2 and V is TRBV19, with D hard to call. V lost 3 bases and J lost 2, with 10 bases in between. CDR1 and CDR2 from the germline V gene are LNHDA and SQIVND (reference sequence). The CDR3 is 15 amino acids. CDR3 residues: CASSIMVINTGELFF. The CDR3 nucleotides are TGTGCCAGTAGTATTATGGTGATCAACACCGGGGAGCTGTTTTTT.

This clonotype was observed at least ten times. Here the CDR3 DNA reads TGTGCCAGCAGTCCCGGAAAGGTAATGCAAGATACGCAGTATTTT. Translated: CASSPGKVMQDTQYF. The rearrangement links TRBV6-2 or TRBV6-3 to TRBJ2-3; D is ambiguous. Looked up from germline, CDR1 is MNHEY and CDR2 is SVGEGT. The CDR3 spans 15 residues. Trimming pared 5 bases from V and 5 bases from J, leaving 17 bases between.

This clonotype was detected ten times or more. The V gene is TRBV15, the J gene TRBJ1-5; D call uncertain. Trimming pared 5 bases from V and 9 bases from J, leaving 23 bases between. This CDR3 has 16 amino acids. Germline lookup yields CDR1 LNHNV and CDR2 YYDKDF (reference sequence). This CDR3 is CATSPVGEGRLRPQHF. As DNA, the CDR3 is TGTGCCACCAGCCCCGTTGGTGAGGGCCGACTGAGGCCCCAGCATTTT. Supplemented by reference TRBV15 and TRBJ1-5, the full variable domain reads DAMVIQNPRYQVTQFGKPVTLSCSQTLNHNVMYWYQQKSSQAPKLLFHYYDKDFNNEADTPDNFQSRRPNTSFCFLDIRSPGLGDTAMYLCATSPVGEGRLRPQHFGDGTRLSIL.

This clonotype was seen ten or more times. The V call is TRBV6-4, the J call TRBJ1-4; 7 bases line up with TRBD1. Germline assignment: CDR1 MRHNA and CDR2 SNTAGT. The CDR3 has 15 residues. V shed 8 bases, J shed 0 bases, and the junction held 6 bases outside the gene matches. DNA for the CDR3: TGTGCCAGCTGCCGGGACAGAGCAACTAATGAAAAACTGTTTTTT. The encoded protein is CASCRDRATNEKLFF.

This clonotype was counted ten times or more. The chain has TRBV3-1 and TRBJ2-1; D is unclear. This CDR3 contains 16 residues. V lost 3 bases and J lost 0, with 12 bases in between. CDR1 is LGHDT and CDR2 is YNNKEL in the germline V gene (reference sequence). The chain's CDR3 is CASSQNTGPSYNEQFF. In nucleotides, the CDR3 is TGTGCCAGCAGCCAGAATACCGGCCCCTCCTACAATGAGCAGTTCTTC.

This clonotype was seen at least ten times. The chain carries TRBV7-2 and TRBJ2-5; TRBD1 matches 7 bases. CDR1 is SGHTA, CDR2 FQGNSA, per germline. The length of the CDR3 is 14 residues. After removal of 2 bases from V and 5 bases from J, the junction contained 5 bases not matched to a gene. CDR3 in DNA: TGTGCCAGCAGCTTAACGACAGGGACGGAGACCCAGTACTTC. Translated: CASSLTTGTETQYF.

This clonotype showed up many times. The CDR3 bases are TGCGCCAGCAGCTTGTCACCGGGACAGGGGGCCGGTGAGCAGTTCTTC. Residues: CASSLSPGQGAGEQFF. This chain joins TRBV5-1 and TRBJ2-1; 12 bases align to TRBD1. The J segment lost 9 bases and the V segment lost 1 base, leaving 8 bases of the junction unmatched. The CDR3 sequence is 16 residues long. Germline V gives CDR1 SGHRS, CDR2 YFSETQ.

This clonotype was picked up many times. V usage is TRBV7-2 and J usage is TRBJ1-2, with 9 bases that match TRBD1. Germline V gene data show CDR1 as SGHTA and CDR2 as FQGNSA. V lost 6 bases and J lost 8; bases outside the gene matches: 13. The CDR3 covers 15 residues. CDR3 coding DNA: TGTGCCAGCAGTTTTACCGGGACAGGGTCTTACGGCTACACCTTC. Translating gives CASSFTGTGSYGYTF.

This clonotype was counted at least ten times. The rearrangement joins TRBV11-2 to TRBJ1-1; D gene unclear. CDR3 length equals 14 residues. Trimming took off 2 bases at V and 2 bases at J, with 9 bases between the two ends. CDR1 is SGHAT and CDR2 is FQNNGV in the germline V gene. The CDR3 is CASSLPPPNTEAFF. The CDR3 bases are TGTGCCAGCAGCTTACCCCCTCCCAACACTGAAGCTTTCTTT.

This clonotype appeared many times. The chain combines TRBV7-2 with TRBJ2-3; perhaps TRBD2 as D (7 bases). This CDR3 region has 19 residues. The germline V gene encodes CDR1 SGHTA and CDR2 FQGNSA. Trimming removed 4 bases from V and 6 bases from J, with 29 bases in between. The CDR3 DNA is TGTGCCAGCAGCTCTCAAATGCGGGGGCCCCTTACTCTTGGGGATACGCAGTATTTT. It translates to CASSSQMRGPLTLGDTQYF.

By share, this clonotype ranks as medium-sized. This chain joins TRBV20-1 and TRBJ1-2; 7 bases map to TRBD1. The CDR3 is made up of 13 amino acids. V lost 2 bases and J lost 4; bases outside the gene matches: 4. Germline loops: CDR1 DFQATT, CDR2 SNEGSKA (reference sequence). The CDR3, as DNA: TGCAGTGCTAGATGGACAGGAAGCTATGGCTACACCTTC. Amino acids: CSARWTGSYGYTF.

This clonotype has a count of ten or more. The J gene is TRBJ2-5, the V gene TRBV5-1; D gene ambiguous. CDR3 length: 15 amino acids. Trimming took off 0 bases at V and 5 bases at J, with 14 bases between the two ends. Germline V CDR1 and CDR2: SGHRS, YFSETQ. CDR3 in amino acids: CASSLDGGVLETQYF. In DNA form, the CDR3 reads TGCGCCAGCAGCTTGGACGGTGGCGTTCTGGAGACCCAGTACTTC.

There are many counts of this clonotype. The chain recombines TRBV10-3 with TRBJ1-1; TRBD1 is a possible D gene (5 bases). V was pared by 3 bases and J by 9 bases, with 11 bases between. CDR3 length equals 12 residues. Germline loops: CDR1 ENHRY, CDR2 SYGVKD. The chain's CDR3 is CAISDHQGKAFF. In DNA form, the CDR3 reads TGTGCCATCAGTGACCACCAGGGTAAAGCTTTCTTT.

This clonotype appeared many times. The gene calls are TRBV4-1 and TRBJ2-3, with D unresolved. Germline V gene sequence: CDR1 MGHRA, CDR2 YSYEKL. Trimming took off 4 bases at V and 4 bases at J, with 9 bases between the two ends. The length of the CDR3 is 13 residues. The CDR3 DNA follows: TGCGCCAGCAGCCTAACTTTCGCAGATACGCAGTATTTT. Protein sequence: CASSLTFADTQYF.

There are many counts of this clonotype. The V and J genes are TRBV20-1 and TRBJ1-2, with D possibly TRBD1 on 5 matching bases. This CDR3 is 12 amino acids long. Germline V gene sequence: CDR1 DFQATT, CDR2 SNEGSKA (reference sequence). Deletions cut 6 bases from V and 5 bases from J, with 13 bases between. DNA for the CDR3: TGCAGTGCCGCCCCACGGGGGTATGGCTACACCTTC. It codes for CSAAPRGYGYTF.

This clonotype was counted ten times or more. The chain is built from TRBV5-1 and TRBJ2-3; 10 bases are shared with TRBD1. The germline gives CDR1 SGHRS, CDR2 YFSETQ. With 4 bases clipped from V and 2 bases from J, the junction kept 7 bases outside the gene matches. The CDR3 length is 16 residues. This CDR3 reads CASSPTGTGVTDTQYF. The DNA for the CDR3 is TGCGCCAGCAGCCCCACCGGGACAGGGGTCACAGATACGCAGTATTTT.

The chain links TRBV5-1 to TRBJ1-6; D not certain. V was trimmed by 4 bases and J by 5 bases, leaving 13 bases between them. This CDR3 comprises 15 residues. Germline V gene sequence: CDR1 SGHRS, CDR2 YFSETQ. The CDR3 bases are TGCGCCAGCAGCCCGGACGGATTTGATAATTCACCCCTCCACTTT. Protein sequence: CASSPDGFDNSPLHF.

This clonotype was observed many times. The chain carries TRBV5-5 and TRBJ1-2; TRBD1 aligns across 7 bases. Germline V gene data show CDR1 as SGHKS and CDR2 as YYEKEE (reference sequence). V lost 6 bases and J lost 4; bases outside the gene matches: 12. The CDR3 spans 15 residues. The CDR3 loop reads CASTPRGRGSYGYTF. In nucleotides, the CDR3 is TGTGCCAGCACCCCGAGGGGCAGGGGGTCCTATGGCTACACCTTC.